This paragraph reports one T cell receptor (beta chain). The sample comes from a study of blood T cell repertoires in COVID-19. The CDR3 spans 15 residues. Trimming at V came to 2 bases and at J to 4 bases, leaving 2 bases not matched to a gene. Germline-derived CDR1 and CDR2 are LNHDA and SQIVND (reference sequence). Original analysis: Amplification with reference gene primers provided the estimates of nucleated cell counts. TCRdb keeps only in-frame clones here, not all; method: immunoSEQ multiplex PCR. The V and J calls and clone size were taken over from that table, and D and trimming were inferred from the DNA. The sample consists of around 160,000 clones, about four fifths of them appearing once.

The TCR comes from a human donor with acute or convalescent COVID-19. The donor label of this sample is uncertain. Sequencing was performed on peripheral blood. The V call is TRBV19, the J call TRBJ2-2; 9 nucleotides line up with TRBD1. This CDR3 reads CASSITGGTTGELFF. Here the CDR3 DNA reads TGTGCCAGTAGTATAACAGGGGGCACCACCGGGGAGCTGTTTTTT.